Below are 14 T cell receptor beta chains sequenced from a single sample in a study of blood T cell repertoires in COVID-19 (dated by TCRdb to 2019 to 2021). Library prep was done by the immunoSEQ multiplex PCR assay. TCRdb retrieved this table from immuneACCESS and kept in-frame rearrangements only. Not all clones are present; in checked studies, unresolved V genes account for under half, and no reason is known for the remainder. The sample yields approximately 38,000 clones; about 90% were counted once. The ten largest clonotypes hold roughly 4.7% of the sample. Sequencing used peripheral blood. The origin of the receptors is a man between 60 and 70 years old with COVID-19, enrolled during active disease.

The chain links TRBV12-3 or TRBV12-4 to TRBJ2-1; D possibly corresponds to TRBD2 (5 bases). V lost 5 bases, J lost 7 bases, and 12 bases lay in between. The CDR3 covers 13 residues. The chain's CDR3 is CASSQATGNEQFF. The DNA of the CDR3 is TGTGCCAGCAGTCAGGCTACGGGAAATGAGCAGTTCTTC.

V gene TRBV30 combines with J gene TRBJ2-2, with 12 bases matching TRBD2. Trimming removed 0 bases from V and 2 bases from J; junction bases left unmatched: 7. The CDR3 consists of 18 residues. Germline V gene lookup returns CDR1 GTSNPN and CDR2 SVGIG (reference sequence). This CDR3 is CAWSVSFGLAGNTGELFF. CDR3 coding DNA: TGTGCCTGGAGTGTAAGCTTCGGACTAGCGGGAAACACCGGGGAGCTGTTTTTT.

The rearrangement joins TRBV7-9 to TRBJ2-2; weak D call: TRBD2 (7 bases). This CDR3 is 15 amino acids long. Trimming left V 5 bases short and J 5 bases short, with 15 bases between. The germline gives CDR1 SEHNR, CDR2 FQNEAQ (reference sequence). This chain's CDR3 is CASSPGGHLTGELFF. The DNA of the CDR3 is TGTGCCAGCAGCCCGGGGGGACACCTTACCGGGGAGCTGTTTTTT.

V gene TRBV18 combines with J gene TRBJ2-2; weak D call: TRBD1 (6 bases). V gave up 0 bases and J gave up 6 bases, with 14 bases separating them. Germline V gene lookup returns CDR1 KGHSH and CDR2 LQKENI. CDR3 length: 16 residues. CDR3 amino acids: CASSPPGNRASGELFF. DNA of the CDR3: TGTGCCAGCTCACCACCCGGGAACAGGGCCTCCGGGGAGCTGTTTTTT.

This rearrangement joins TRBV10-3 to TRBJ2-1; possibly TRBD2 for D (5 bases). The V gene lost 10 bases and the J gene lost 5 bases, with 18 bases spanning the gap. Germline assignment: CDR1 ENHRY and CDR2 SYGVKD. The CDR3 spans 14 residues. As DNA, the CDR3 is TGTGCCACCCACGGGGAGTGGGAAGACAATGAGCAGTTCTTC. This sequence encodes CATHGEWEDNEQFF.

This sequence joins TRBV9 and TRBJ2-5, with 13 bases aligning to TRBD2. Per the germline V gene, CDR1 is SGDLS and CDR2 is YYNGEE. J lost 2 bases, V lost 4 bases, and 14 bases had no gene match. The CDR3 totals 19 residues. CDR3 region: CASSPRLGLAGTLQETQYF. DNA for the CDR3: TGTGCCAGCAGCCCCAGACTGGGACTAGCGGGGACACTTCAAGAGACCCAGTACTTC.

The V gene is TRBV3-1 (or the pseudogene TRBV3-2), the J gene TRBJ2-1; a possible D gene is TRBD2 (5 bases). The V end was cut by 0 bases, the J end by 7 bases, with 13 bases between. The germline V gene encodes CDR1 LGHDT and CDR2 YNNKEL (reference sequence). This CDR3 comprises 15 residues. In nucleotides, the CDR3 is TGTGCCAGCAGCCAAGATCGTCCGGGGAAGAATGAGCAGTTCTTC. Amino acid sequence: CASSQDRPGKNEQFF.

The chain combines TRBV6-5 with TRBJ2-7, with D possibly matching TRBD2 (7 bases). Looked up from germline, CDR1 is MNHEY and CDR2 is SVGAGI. V shed 5 bases and J shed 2 bases, with 13 bases lying between them. The CDR3 has 14 residues. The DNA for the CDR3 is TGTGCCAGCAGTCCGGGGGGCAGAACCTACGAGCAGTACTTC. Translation gives CASSPGGRTYEQYF.

J is TRBJ1-2 and V is TRBV19; D unresolved. CDR3 length equals 15 residues. Trimming took off 2 bases at V and 0 bases at J, with 10 bases between the two ends. Germline V gives CDR1 LNHDA, CDR2 SQIVND (reference sequence). In DNA, the CDR3 is TGTGCCAGTAGTATAAACTTGGGAGCTAACTATGGCTACACCTTC. Amino acids: CASSINLGANYGYTF.

V usage is TRBV2 and J usage is TRBJ2-5, with TRBD1 as a possible D gene (5 bases). This CDR3 has 15 amino acids. Germline-derived CDR1 and CDR2 are SNHLY and FYNNEI. V gave up 4 bases and J gave up 2 bases, with 14 bases separating them. CDR3 nucleotide sequence: TGTGCCAGCAGTGGGGGTGACAGAAATCAAGAGACCCAGTACTTC. Residues: CASSGGDRNQETQYF.

This chain links TRBV11-2 with TRBJ1-2; possible D gene TRBD1, 6 bases. V dropped 4 bases and J dropped 8 bases, with 14 bases sitting between them. CDR3 length: 13 residues. Germline CDR1 is SGHAT and CDR2 is FQNNGV. The CDR3 bases are TGTGCCAGCAGCTCCTCGACAGGAGGCGGCTACACCTTC. Its translation is CASSSSTGGGYTF. Full variable domain (rest looked up from reference TRBV11-2 and TRBJ1-2): EAGVAQSPRYKIIEKRQSVAFWCNPISGHATLYWYQQILGQGPKLLIQFQNNGVVDDSQLPKDRFSAERLKGVDSTLKIQPAKLEDSAVYLCASSSSTGGGYTFGSGTRLTVV.

Within the sample, this clone is medium-sized (0.01 to 0.1%). The V call is TRBV11-2, the J call TRBJ2-7; the match to TRBD1 covers 11 bases. Trimming removed 3 bases from V and 3 bases from J; junction bases left unmatched: 4. The V gene's germline CDR1 is SGHAT and CDR2 FQNNGV. CDR3 size: 15 residues. The CDR3 loop reads CASSLGQGDIYEQYF. DNA for the CDR3: TGTGCCAGCAGCTTGGGACAGGGGGATATCTACGAGCAGTACTTC.

This chain's CDR3 is CASSQGVNTLTGELFF. CDR3 in DNA: TGTGCCAGTAGCCAGGGGGTTAATACCCTCACCGGGGAGCTGTTTTTT. The chain couples TRBV19 to TRBJ2-2, with 7 bases lining up with TRBD1. The CDR3 totals 16 residues. With 6 bases clipped from V and 4 bases from J, the junction kept 11 bases outside the gene matches. Germline V gene sequence: CDR1 LNHDA, CDR2 SQIVND (reference sequence).

The chain joins TRBV5-1 to TRBJ2-7; the D gene is possibly TRBD1 (6 bases). Trimming took off 0 bases at V and 5 bases at J, with 6 bases between the two ends. CDR1 is SGHRS and CDR2 is YFSETQ in the germline V gene. The CDR3 has 12 amino acids. This CDR3 is CASSLAGDEQYF. The CDR3 DNA sequence: TGCGCCAGCAGCTTGGCAGGGGACGAGCAGTACTTC.